This T cell receptor (beta chain) was sequenced for a study of low-dose radiotherapy and immunotherapy resistance in tumors. Whole-study context: It was 1 Gy per fraction every two weeks that Cohort 2 received, adding up to 13 Gy over 26 weeks. Patients received cyclophosphamide 200 mg/m2 intravenously every two weeks, the day before radiation-immunotherapy.

TRAV- and TRBV-specific primers primed first-strand cDNA, covering alpha and beta chains. TCR amplification used roughly 20 PCR cycles, a constant-region primer and a V-primer adapter. mRNA that had been isolated underwent amplification through in vitro transcription. TCRdb used MiXCR to reprocess the reads, holding one entry per CDR3 protein. The sample has around 100,000 distinct CDR3 sequences; less than 25% are singletons. The junction had 11 bases not matched to a gene; V was cut back by 5 bases and J by 5 bases. This CDR3 spans 17 amino acids. Germline assignment: CDR1 SGHTA and CDR2 FQGTGA. Time point: after trial treatment. The treatment was: LDRT plus nivolumab, ipilimumab, low-dose cyclophosphamide and aspirin (RACIN trial). As their treatment, donors received nivolumab, ipilimumab, aspirin, low-dose cyclophosphamide and low-dose radiotherapy. In this sample, this clonotype turned up many times.

Material: PBMCs, obtained after low-dose radiotherapy plus immunotherapy. The sequence was obtained from a male donor with prostate cancer. The chain couples TRBV7-3 to TRBJ2-7; 14 bases align to TRBD2. CDR3 nucleotides: TGTGCCAGCAGCCCGGGGCCCGGACTAGCGGGGGGTGACGAGCAGTACTTC. Its protein is CASSPGPGLAGGDEQYF.